This T cell receptor (beta chain) was captured in a study of post-analysis software for immune sequencing data. Findings of the study overall: Strong co-clustering by F measure was evident for samples that had been prepared in the same batch. Comparison with controls showed significantly lower normalized Chao1 diversity in multiple sclerosis patients. Relative to controls, patients had about 5 TRBV segments at higher frequency, with TRBV5-6, TRBV5-1 and TRBV20-1 among these.

Turning to this clonotype: Its cognate antigen is unknown.

The trim removed 0 bases at V and 2 bases at J, leaving 8 bases unmatched. Germline CDR1 reads DFQATT; CDR2 reads SNEGSKA (reference sequence). The CDR3 has 16 amino acids. Each TCR beta cDNA library carried unique molecular identifiers. T cells, about 0.9 to 11 million of them, yielded roughly 550,000 cDNA molecules. From the PCR reads, TCRdb called clonotypes with MiXCR, one entry per CDR3 protein. Of about 570,000 distinct CDR3 sequences in the sample, roughly 34% were seen once. This TCR came from a girl younger than 18 with multiple sclerosis. Sequenced: blood. The gene calls are TRBV20-1 and TRBJ2-3; 7 bases fit TRBD2. CDR3: CSARDRGGGATDTQYF. CDR3 coding DNA: TGCAGTGCTAGAGATCGGGGCGGGGGAGCCACAGATACGCAGTATTTT.